The TCR beta chain described here comes from a study of T-cell memory formation after mild COVID-19. For this clonotype: Antigen: not known.

CDR1 and CDR2 (germline): MNHEY, SVGAGI. V was trimmed by 5 bases and J by 5 bases, leaving 15 bases between them. CDR3 length: 15 amino acids. The study, taken as a whole, reports: Clones shrinking between day 15 and 85 showed a balanced CD4/CD8 split, and those that grew later tilted toward CD4+. Of the contracting clones, CD4+ ones lay mainly in CM and EM, and CD8+ ones in EMRA.

MiXCR, applied by TCRdb to the 5' RACE reads, yields one record per CDR3 protein. The data contain about 350,000 distinct CDR3 sequences, over 13% of them singletons. This rearrangement joins TRBV6-5 to TRBJ1-4; D perhaps matches TRBD1 (5 bases). Sequencing input: PBMCs or a T cell subset sorted from them (not recorded which). This clonotype was obtained from a man younger than 30 who had mild COVID-19 (a few samples of this study predate the infection). Cell type and time point are not known. The CDR3 region is CASSPGGGSNEKLFF. CDR3 bases: TGTGCCAGCAGTCCTGGGGGAGGCTCCAATGAAAAACTGTTTTTT.